These 8 T cell receptor beta chains came from one sample sequenced in a study of shared clonotypes between healthy human individuals. TCRdb's table, derived via immunoSEQ multiplex PCR, lists solely in-frame clones and lacks some. The sample consists of fewer than 2.5 million clones, approximately 93% of them appearing once. Sequencing was done on a sample of naive CD4+ T cells from PBMCs. Subset described: CD45RA+ positively selected. These receptors originate from a young man in good health. Some clones in this sample may be carry-over from other donors' samples.

The gene calls are TRBV7-2 and TRBJ2-1, with 10 bases identical to TRBD1. The CDR3 is 16 residues long. V gave up 5 bases and J gave up 7 bases; unmatched junction bases: 11. Germline assignment: CDR1 SGHTA and CDR2 FQGNSA. The CDR3 spells CASSPTRDRGKNEQFF. Here the CDR3 DNA reads TGTGCCAGCAGCCCAACCCGGGACAGGGGTAAAAATGAGCAGTTCTTC.

The chain recombines TRBV28 with TRBJ1-3; 8 nucleotides agree with TRBD1. Germline CDR1 is MDHEN and CDR2 is SYDVKM. This CDR3 region has 13 residues. V shed 6 bases, J shed 9 bases, and the junction held 7 bases outside the gene matches. CDR3 sequence reads: CASSLDRVGTIYF. The DNA for the CDR3 is TGTGCCAGCAGCCTGGACAGGGTTGGCACCATATATTTT.

With regard to this clone: Other DNA sequences from this sample encode an identical CDR3 as well. The rearrangement joins TRBV18 to TRBJ2-2, with TRBD1 matching 7 bases. This CDR3 comprises 16 residues. Germline V CDR1 and CDR2: KGHSH, LQKENI. The junction had 4 bases not matched to a gene; V was cut back by 3 bases and J by 0 bases. The CDR3: CASSPLQGSNTGELFF. CDR3 nucleotide sequence: TGTGCCAGCTCACCCTTACAGGGGTCGAACACCGGGGAGCTGTTTTTT.

The chain joins TRBV5-1 to TRBJ2-1, with D hard to call. In germline, CDR1 is SGHRS, CDR2 YFSETQ. The CDR3 extends over 15 amino acids. V was shortened by 0 bases and J by 7 bases, with 14 bases between the two germline ends. The DNA of the CDR3 is TGCGCCAGCAGCTTGGCCCAACCTGCGTTTAATGAGCAGTTCTTC. Its protein product is CASSLAQPAFNEQFF.

The rearrangement links TRBV5-4 to TRBJ1-1; a weak D match, TRBD1 (5 bases). CDR1 is SGHNT and CDR2 is YYREEE in the germline V gene (reference sequence). Trimming cost V 4 bases and J 0 bases, with 13 bases left between them. This CDR3 comprises 15 residues. CDR3 in DNA: TGTGCCAGCAGCATTCCGGGACTTTTGAACACTGAAGCTTTCTTT. Its translation is CASSIPGLLNTEAFF.

This sequence joins TRBV2 and TRBJ2-7; TRBD2 agrees at 10 bases. CDR3 length: 17 residues. The junction had 9 bases not matched to a gene; V was cut back by 4 bases and J by 0 bases. CDR1 is SNHLY and CDR2 is FYNNEI in the germline V gene. CDR3 amino acids: CASSVSGLAERSYEQYF. CDR3 DNA: TGTGCCAGCAGTGTTTCCGGACTAGCGGAACGCTCCTACGAGCAGTACTTC.

CDR3 sequence (DNA): TGTGCCAGCAGTTACTCCAAGGGCTTCTCCTACGAGCAGTACTTC. Amino acid sequence: CASSYSKGFSYEQYF. The chain carries TRBV6-5 and TRBJ2-7; D unclear. CDR1 is MNHEY, CDR2 SVGAGI, per germline. V lost 0 bases and J 0 bases, leaving 9 bases between the germline ends. CDR3 length: 15 amino acids.

This chain connects TRBV7-3 to TRBJ1-2, with 8 positions matching TRBD1. Losses at the gene ends were 4 bases for V and 8 bases for J; bases not matched to a gene: 6. The CDR3 spans 13 residues. CDR1 and CDR2 (germline): SGHTA, FQGTGA. CDR3 bases: TGTGCCAGCAGCTCCTCGTGGACAGGGGGCTACACCTTC. Amino acid sequence: CASSSSWTGGYTF.